The 15 T cell receptor beta chains reported below all come from one sample, sequenced in a study of Tregs in tolerant kidney transplant recipients. Sequencing was performed with immunoSEQ multiplex PCR; in TCRdb, only in-frame clones are kept and a portion is missing. The sample lists about 87,000 clones, roughly 93% occurring once. This sample comprised CD4+ T cells from blood, obtained before the transplant. These receptors all come from a human donor who received a combined kidney and bone marrow transplant.

This clone came up once. The chain uses TRBV7-2 and TRBJ1-5; D remains unclear. The germline V gene has CDR1 SGHTA and CDR2 FQGNSA. V dropped 3 bases and J dropped 7 bases, with 7 bases sitting between them. This CDR3 spans 12 amino acids. The CDR3: CASSFNKQPQHF. The CDR3, as DNA: TGTGCCAGCAGCTTTAATAAACAGCCCCAGCATTTT.

In its sample, this clone was seen once. Other nucleotide sequences in the sample specify the same CDR3. J is TRBJ1-6 and V is TRBV30, with TRBD1 identical over 7 bases. Trimming took 4 bases from V and 13 from J; bases not matched to a gene: 10. This CDR3 is 13 amino acids long. CDR1 is GTSNPN and CDR2 is SVGIG in the germline V gene (reference sequence). The CDR3 DNA sequence: TGTGCCTGGAATCAGGGGGATTTTTCCCCCCTCCACTTT. Translating gives CAWNQGDFSPLHF.

This chain joins TRBV18 and TRBJ2-7; TRBD1 matches 7 bases. Losses at the gene ends were 6 bases for V and 2 bases for J; bases not matched to a gene: 10. The CDR3 is 15 residues long. Per the germline V gene, CDR1 is KGHSH and CDR2 is LQKENI. CDR3 sequence (DNA): TGTGCCAGCTCCCCTCAGGGACAGAGGACCTACGAGCAGTACTTC. Its translation is CASSPQGQRTYEQYF. The whole variable domain, remainder taken from reference TRBV18 and TRBJ2-7, is NAGVMQNPRHLVRRRGQEARLRCSPMKGHSHVYWYRQLPEEGLKFMVYLQKENIIDESGMPKERFSAEFPKEGPSILRIQQVVRGDSAAYFCASSPQGQRTYEQYFGPGTRLTVT.

This rearrangement joins TRBV19 to TRBJ1-5; 9 bases agree with TRBD1. Germline V gene data show CDR1 as LNHDA and CDR2 as SQIVND (reference sequence). V dropped 2 bases and J dropped 4; count of bases not matched to a gene: 3. The CDR3 sequence is 15 residues long. The CDR3 region has the DNA TGTGCCAGTAGTATAAGCGACAGGGGGAATCAGCCCCAGCATTTT. The encoded protein is CASSISDRGNQPQHF.

The genes are TRBV28 and TRBJ2-7; 7 nucleotides line up with TRBD2. Trimming took 5 bases from V and 0 from J; bases not matched to a gene: 7. This CDR3 is built from 15 residues. Looked up from germline, CDR1 is MDHEN and CDR2 is SYDVKM. The CDR3 loop is CASSGLGPSSYEQYF. The CDR3 nucleotides are TGTGCCAGCAGTGGACTAGGACCGAGCTCCTACGAGCAGTACTTC.

This chain connects TRBV7-2 to TRBJ1-1, with D perhaps TRBD1 (5 bases). This CDR3 region has 14 residues. Trimming pared 2 bases from V and 6 bases from J, leaving 13 bases between. CDR1 is SGHTA and CDR2 is FQGNSA in the germline V gene. CDR3 amino acids: CASSLLRTYPEAFF. CDR3 nucleotide sequence: TGTGCCAGCAGCTTACTCAGGACATACCCTGAAGCTTTCTTT.

The CDR3 DNA is TGTGCCAGCAGTCTAGAGGGCCCGGCCTTCAGCACAGATACGCAGTATTTT. Protein product: CASSLEGPAFSTDTQYF. V gene TRBV27 combines with J gene TRBJ2-3; D is possibly TRBD2 (5 bases). The germline gives CDR1 MNHEY, CDR2 SMNVEV (reference sequence). The CDR3 extends over 17 amino acids. V was shortened by 5 bases and J by 0 bases, with 18 bases between the two germline ends.

V gene TRBV5-4 combines with J gene TRBJ1-2, with a tentative D call TRBD1 (6 bases). V dropped 6 bases and J dropped 8 bases, with 17 bases sitting between them. This CDR3 comprises 13 residues. CDR1 and CDR2 from the germline V gene are SGHNT and YYREEE (reference sequence). CDR3 coding DNA: TGTGCCAGCAACCCTGGGGGGGCAGGGGGCTACACCTTC. It codes for CASNPGGAGGYTF.

This clone was recorded a few times. The chain employs TRBV19 and TRBJ1-5; 9 nucleotides agree with TRBD1. Germline V gene lookup returns CDR1 LNHDA and CDR2 SQIVND (reference sequence). The ends lost 4 bases at V and 4 bases at J; junction bases unmatched: 5. CDR3 size: 15 residues. The CDR3 nucleotides read TGTGCCAGTAGTACTTCGACAGGGGGTAATCAGCCCCAGCATTTT. This sequence encodes CASSTSTGGNQPQHF.

The V and J genes are TRBV4-3 and TRBJ2-4, with D tentatively TRBD2 (7 bases). V lost 4 bases and J 8 bases, leaving 18 bases between the germline ends. The germline V gene encodes CDR1 LGHNA and CDR2 YSLEER. CDR3 length: 15 residues. CDR3 sequence: CASSPRGAVVDIQYF. In nucleotides, the CDR3 is TGCGCCAGCAGCCCTCGGGGGGCAGTGGTTGACATTCAGTACTTC.

This clone has a single count. The J gene is TRBJ2-3, the V gene TRBV27, with a weak D call TRBD1 (6 bases). The CDR3 totals 14 residues. Trimming pared 6 bases from V and 2 bases from J, leaving 12 bases between. The germline gives CDR1 MNHEY, CDR2 SMNVEV (reference sequence). The CDR3 DNA is TGTGCCAGCAGACGCCAGGGGCTCACAGATACGCAGTATTTT. As protein: CASRRQGLTDTQYF.

The chain recombines TRBV18 with TRBJ2-2; D remains unclear. Germline CDR1 and CDR2: KGHSH and LQKENI. V was shortened by 0 bases and J by 4 bases, with 12 bases between the two germline ends. The CDR3 sequence is 16 residues long. The CDR3 here is CASSPPNRNITGELFF. The CDR3 nucleotides are TGTGCCAGCTCACCACCTAACAGAAACATCACCGGGGAGCTGTTTTTT. The variable domain in full, completed from reference TRBV18 and TRBJ2-2, reads NAGVMQNPRHLVRRRGQEARLRCSPMKGHSHVYWYRQLPEEGLKFMVYLQKENIIDESGMPKERFSAEFPKEGPSILRIQQVVRGDSAAYFCASSPPNRNITGELFFGEGSRLTVL.

The gene calls are TRBV18 and TRBJ2-5, with D unclear. CDR1 and CDR2 from the germline V gene are KGHSH and LQKENI. The V end was cut by 3 bases, the J end by 5 bases, with 7 bases between. This CDR3 is 12 amino acids long. CDR3 coding DNA: TGTGCCAGCTCACCCCAGAAGGAGACCCAGTACTTC. Translation gives CASSPQKETQYF. The variable domain in full, with the rest retrieved from reference TRBV18 and TRBJ2-5, is NAGVMQNPRHLVRRRGQEARLRCSPMKGHSHVYWYRQLPEEGLKFMVYLQKENIIDESGMPKERFSAEFPKEGPSILRIQQVVRGDSAAYFCASSPQKETQYFGPGTRLLVL.

The chain links TRBV7-2 to TRBJ2-6; D not resolved. The CDR3 is made up of 16 amino acids. The V gene lost 3 bases and the J gene lost 4 bases, with 13 bases spanning the gap. The germline CDR1 and CDR2 sequences are SGHTA and FQGNSA. In nucleotides, the CDR3 is TGTGCCAGCAGCTTTGAACCTACCCTCGGGGCCAACGTCCTGACTTTC. This translates into CASSFEPTLGANVLTF.

This clone turned up a few times. The gene calls are TRBV19 and TRBJ2-1, with a weak D call TRBD1 (6 bases). Looked up from germline, CDR1 is LNHDA and CDR2 is SQIVND (reference sequence). V lost 3 bases and J 7 bases, leaving 13 bases between the germline ends. CDR3 length: 14 residues. The chain's CDR3 is CASSIVGTPNEQFF. CDR3 nucleotides: TGTGCCAGTAGTATCGTCGGGACACCTAATGAGCAGTTCTTC.